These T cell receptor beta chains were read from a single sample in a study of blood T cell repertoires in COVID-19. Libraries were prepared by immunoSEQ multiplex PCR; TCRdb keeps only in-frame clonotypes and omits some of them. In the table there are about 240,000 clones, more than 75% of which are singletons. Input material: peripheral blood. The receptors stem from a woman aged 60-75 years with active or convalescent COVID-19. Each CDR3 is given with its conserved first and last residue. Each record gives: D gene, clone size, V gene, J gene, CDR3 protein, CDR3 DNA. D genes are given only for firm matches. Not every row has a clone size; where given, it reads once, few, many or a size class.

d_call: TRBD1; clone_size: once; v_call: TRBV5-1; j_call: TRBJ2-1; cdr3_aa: CASSLGGTGPFNEQFF; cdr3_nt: TGCGCCAGCAGCTTGGGGGGGACAGGGCCCTTCAATGAGCAGTTCTTC
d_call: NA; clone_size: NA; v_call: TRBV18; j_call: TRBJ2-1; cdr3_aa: CASSPNRDSYNEQFF; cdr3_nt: TGTGCCAGCTCACCAAACAGGGACTCCTACAATGAGCAGTTCTTC
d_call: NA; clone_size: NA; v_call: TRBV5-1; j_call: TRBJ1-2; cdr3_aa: CASSFVSGENNYGYTF; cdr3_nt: TGCGCCAGCAGCTTTGTATCAGGGGAGAACAACTATGGCTACACCTTC
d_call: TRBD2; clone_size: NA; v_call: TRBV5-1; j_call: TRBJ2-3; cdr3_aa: CASSRLTSGGLPKRNTQYF; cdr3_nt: TGCGCCAGCAGCCGCCTGACTAGCGGGGGCCTACCTAAGCGAAATACGCAGTATTTT
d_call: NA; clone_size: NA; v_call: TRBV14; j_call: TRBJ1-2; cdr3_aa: CASSTGPQGYYGYTF; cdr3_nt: TGTGCCAGCAGCACGGGACCTCAGGGGTACTATGGCTACACCTTC
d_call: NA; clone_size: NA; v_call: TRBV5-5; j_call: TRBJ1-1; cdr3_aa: CASSYQGHTEAFF; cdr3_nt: TGTGCCAGCAGCTATCAGGGGCACACTGAAGCTTTCTTT
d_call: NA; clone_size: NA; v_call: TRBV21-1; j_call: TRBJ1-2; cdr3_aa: CASSKNEGQNYGYTF; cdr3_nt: TGTGCCAGCAGCAAAAACGAAGGACAGAACTATGGCTACACCTTC
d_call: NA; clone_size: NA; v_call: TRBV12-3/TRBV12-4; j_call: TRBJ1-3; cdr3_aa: CASRKGFGNTIYF; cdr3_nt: TGTGCCAGCAGAAAGGGGTTTGGAAACACCATATATTTT
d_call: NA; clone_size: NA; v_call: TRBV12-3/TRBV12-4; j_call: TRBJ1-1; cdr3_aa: CASSPRRANEAFF; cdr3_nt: TGTGCCAGCAGCCCCCGCAGGGCTAATGAAGCTTTCTTT
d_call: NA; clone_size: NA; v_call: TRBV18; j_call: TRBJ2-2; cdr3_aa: CASSPRQTTGELFF; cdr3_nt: TGTGCCAGCTCACCGCGACAGACCACCGGGGAGCTGTTTTTT
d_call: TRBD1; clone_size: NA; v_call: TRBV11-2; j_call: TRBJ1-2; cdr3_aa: CASSLVPQGAYGYTF; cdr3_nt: TGTGCCAGCAGCTTAGTCCCGCAGGGGGCCTATGGCTACACCTTC
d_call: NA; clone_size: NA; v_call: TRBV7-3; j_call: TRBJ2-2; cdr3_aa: CASSLPPVGGARELFF; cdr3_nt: TGTGCCAGCAGCTTACCCCCTGTAGGGGGAGCCCGGGAGCTGTTTTTT
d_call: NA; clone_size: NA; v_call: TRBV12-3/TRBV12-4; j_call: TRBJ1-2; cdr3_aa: CASSLGGTRGYTF; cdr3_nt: TGTGCCAGCAGTTTGGGCGGGACGAGAGGCTACACCTTC
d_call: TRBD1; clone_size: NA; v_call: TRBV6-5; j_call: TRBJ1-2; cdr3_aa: CASSYGQGRSYGYTF; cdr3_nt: TGTGCCAGCAGTTACGGACAGGGGAGAAGCTATGGCTACACCTTC
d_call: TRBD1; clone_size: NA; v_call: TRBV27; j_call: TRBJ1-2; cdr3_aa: CASSSAATGAAGYTF; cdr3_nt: TGTGCCAGCAGTTCAGCCGCTACAGGGGCCGCGGGCTACACCTTC
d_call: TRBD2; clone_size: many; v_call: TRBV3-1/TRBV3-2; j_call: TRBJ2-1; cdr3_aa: CASSPRGGQNNEQFF; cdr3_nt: TGTGCCAGCAGCCCTCGCGGGGGGCAGAACAATGAGCAGTTCTTC
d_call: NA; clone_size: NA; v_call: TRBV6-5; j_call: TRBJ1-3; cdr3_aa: CASSPGGAAGNTIYF; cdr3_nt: TGTGCCAGCAGCCCCGGGGGGGCGGCTGGAAACACCATATATTTT
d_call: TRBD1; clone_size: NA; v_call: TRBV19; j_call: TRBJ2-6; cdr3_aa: CATAGGQGARRANVLTF; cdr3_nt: TGTGCCACGGCTGGGGGACAGGGGGCAAGGAGGGCCAACGTCCTGACTTTC
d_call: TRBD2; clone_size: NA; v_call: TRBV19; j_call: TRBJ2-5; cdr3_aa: CASSLLAGGPGETQYF; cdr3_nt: TGTGCCAGTAGTTTGCTAGCGGGGGGGCCAGGGGAGACCCAGTACTTC
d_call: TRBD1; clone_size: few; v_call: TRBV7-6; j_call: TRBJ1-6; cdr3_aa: CASSLDPGQGALLYNSPLHF; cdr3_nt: TGTGCCAGCAGCTTAGATCCGGGACAGGGGGCCCTTCTCTATAATTCACCCCTCCACTTT
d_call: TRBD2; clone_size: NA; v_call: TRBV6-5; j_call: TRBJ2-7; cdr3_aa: CASNRGGASYEQYF; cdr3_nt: TGTGCCAGCAACCGGGGGGGAGCCTCCTACGAGCAGTACTTC
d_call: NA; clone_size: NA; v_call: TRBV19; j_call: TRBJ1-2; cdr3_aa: CASSILERSNYGYTF; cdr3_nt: TGTGCCAGTAGTATTTTAGAGAGGTCTAACTATGGCTACACCTTC
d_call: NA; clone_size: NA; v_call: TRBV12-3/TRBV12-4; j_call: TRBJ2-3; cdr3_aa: CATRFDTDTQYF; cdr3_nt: TGTGCCACCCGGTTCGATACAGATACGCAGTATTTT
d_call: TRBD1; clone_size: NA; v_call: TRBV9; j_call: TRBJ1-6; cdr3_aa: CASSVPWGTGGNSPLHF; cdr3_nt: TGTGCCAGCAGCGTCCCGTGGGGGACAGGGGGTAATTCACCCCTCCACTTT
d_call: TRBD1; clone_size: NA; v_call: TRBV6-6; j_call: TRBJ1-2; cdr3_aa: CASLGPGTGGHYGYTF; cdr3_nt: TGTGCCAGCTTGGGCCCGGGGACAGGGGGCCACTATGGCTACACCTTC
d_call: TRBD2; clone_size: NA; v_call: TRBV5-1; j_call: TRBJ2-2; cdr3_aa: CASSSTSGGPANTGELFF; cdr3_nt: TGCGCCAGCAGCTCTACTAGCGGGGGGCCTGCGAACACCGGGGAGCTGTTTTTT
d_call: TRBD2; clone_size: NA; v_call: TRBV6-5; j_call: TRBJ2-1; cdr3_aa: CASSYQAGGGYNEQFF; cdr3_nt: TGTGCCAGCAGTTACCAAGCGGGGGGGGGTTACAATGAGCAGTTCTTC
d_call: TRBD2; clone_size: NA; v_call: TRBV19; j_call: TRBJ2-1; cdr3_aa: CASSIWGGGTYNEQFF; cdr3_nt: TGTGCCAGTAGTATATGGGGCGGGGGGACTTACAATGAGCAGTTCTTC
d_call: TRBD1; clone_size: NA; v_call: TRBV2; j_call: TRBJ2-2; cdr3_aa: CASSPRTGGANTGELFF; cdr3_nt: TGTGCCAGCAGTCCAAGAACAGGGGGCGCGAACACCGGGGAGCTGTTTTTT
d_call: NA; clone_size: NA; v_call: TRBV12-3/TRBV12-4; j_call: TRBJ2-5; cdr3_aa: CASSSPPGETQYF; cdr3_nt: TGTGCCAGCAGTTCCCCGCCGGGAGAGACCCAGTACTTC
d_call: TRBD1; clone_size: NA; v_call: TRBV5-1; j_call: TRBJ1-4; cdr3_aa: CASSIGTDNEKLFF; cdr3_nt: TGCGCCAGCAGCATAGGGACAGATAATGAAAAACTGTTTTTT
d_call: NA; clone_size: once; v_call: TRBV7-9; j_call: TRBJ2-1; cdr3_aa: CASSLLFGGAYNEQFF; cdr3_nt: TGTGCCAGCAGCTTACTCTTTGGCGGGGCCTACAATGAGCAGTTCTTC
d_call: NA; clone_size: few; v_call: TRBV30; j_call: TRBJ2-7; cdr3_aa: CAGIRGYEQYF; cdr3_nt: TGTGCCGGAATCCGGGGGTACGAGCAGTACTTC
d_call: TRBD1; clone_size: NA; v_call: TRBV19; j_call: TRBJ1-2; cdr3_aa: CASSIPTGGDFLGYTF; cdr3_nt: TGTGCCAGTAGTATCCCGACAGGGGGCGATTTCCTTGGCTACACCTTC
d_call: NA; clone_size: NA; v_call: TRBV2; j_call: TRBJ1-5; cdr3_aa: CASSSGTRSSNQPQHF; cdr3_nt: TGTGCCAGCAGTTCGGGGACAAGGTCTAGCAATCAGCCCCAGCATTTT
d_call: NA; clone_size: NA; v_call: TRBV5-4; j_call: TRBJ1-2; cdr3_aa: CASSRVGGQAGVYLRGYTF; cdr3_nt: TGTGCCAGCAGCCGCGTTGGGGGGCAGGCGGGGGTATACTTGCGCGGCTACACCTTC
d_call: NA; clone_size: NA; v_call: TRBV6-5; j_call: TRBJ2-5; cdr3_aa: CASSYSRFGGGETQYF; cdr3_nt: TGTGCCAGCAGTTACTCGAGATTCGGGGGAGGAGAGACCCAGTACTTC
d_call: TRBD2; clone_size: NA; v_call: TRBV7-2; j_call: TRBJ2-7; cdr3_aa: CASSPLAGGHSYEQYF; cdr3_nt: TGTGCCAGCAGCCCCCTGGCGGGGGGCCATTCCTACGAGCAGTACTTC
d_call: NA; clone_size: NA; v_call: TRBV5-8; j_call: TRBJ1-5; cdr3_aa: CASSLWGQANQPQHF; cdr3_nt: TGTGCCAGCAGCTTGTGGGGGCAGGCAAATCAGCCCCAGCATTTT
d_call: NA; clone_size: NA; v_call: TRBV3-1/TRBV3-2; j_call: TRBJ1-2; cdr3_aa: CASSQGAGRGYGYTF; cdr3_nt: TGTGCCAGCAGCCAAGGGGCGGGGCGGGGGTATGGCTACACCTTC
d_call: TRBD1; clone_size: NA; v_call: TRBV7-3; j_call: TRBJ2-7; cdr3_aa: CASSLTGQGVSYEQYF; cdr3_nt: TGTGCCAGCAGCTTAACGGGACAGGGGGTCTCCTACGAGCAGTACTTC
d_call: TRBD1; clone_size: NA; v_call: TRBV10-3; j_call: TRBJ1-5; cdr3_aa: CAISENRGGNQPQHF; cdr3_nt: TGTGCCATCAGTGAGAACAGGGGGGGCAATCAGCCCCAGCATTTT
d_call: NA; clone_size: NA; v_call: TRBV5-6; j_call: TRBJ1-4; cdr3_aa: CASSELQGANEKLFF; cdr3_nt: TGTGCCAGCAGCGAACTACAGGGCGCAAATGAAAAACTGTTTTTT
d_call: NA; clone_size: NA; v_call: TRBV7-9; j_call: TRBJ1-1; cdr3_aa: CASTPGSNTEAFF; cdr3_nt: TGTGCCAGCACCCCGGGTTCGAACACTGAAGCTTTCTTT
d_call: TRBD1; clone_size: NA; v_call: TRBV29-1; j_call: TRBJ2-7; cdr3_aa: CSVADRAISYEQYF; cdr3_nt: TGCAGCGTAGCCGACAGGGCGATTTCCTACGAGCAGTACTTC
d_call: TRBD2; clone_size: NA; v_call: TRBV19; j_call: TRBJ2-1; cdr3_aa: CASSTSAFVAGLGDEQFF; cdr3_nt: TGTGCCAGTAGTACCTCCGCTTTTGTAGCGGGGCTGGGAGATGAGCAGTTCTTC
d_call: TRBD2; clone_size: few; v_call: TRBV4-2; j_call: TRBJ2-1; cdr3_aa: CASSQDRSSGFFNEQFF; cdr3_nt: TGTGCCAGCAGCCAAGACCGGTCTAGCGGTTTCTTCAATGAGCAGTTCTTC